One sample yielded the 5 T cell receptor beta chains listed below, sequenced in a study of T-cell memory formation after mild COVID-19. MiXCR, run by TCRdb on the 5' RACE reads, gives a single entry per CDR3 protein. This sample has approximately 580,000 distinct CDR3 sequences, with over 20% found just once. The sequenced sample consisted of PBMCs or a T cell subset sorted from them (not recorded which). These receptors were taken from an adult woman who had mild COVID-19 (a few samples of this study predate the infection). Cell type and time point are not known.

This chain links TRBV6-2 or TRBV6-3 with TRBJ2-7; 8 positions match TRBD2. The CDR3 runs to 15 residues. Germline V gene sequence: CDR1 MNHEY, CDR2 SVGEGT. J was trimmed by 2 bases and V by 0 bases; bases with no gene match: 3. The DNA of the CDR3 is TGTGCCAGCAGTTACTCGTGGGGACTAGCCTACGAGCAGTACTTC. Its translation is CASSYSWGLAYEQYF.

This chain connects TRBV7-3 to TRBJ2-5, with D perhaps TRBD1 or TRBD2 (5 bases each). The CDR3 has 15 residues. Trimming removed 4 bases at V and 1 base at J, with 13 bases between. The germline CDR1 and CDR2 sequences are SGHTA and FQGTGA. The CDR3 loop reads CASSWIPGPQETQYF. CDR3 in DNA: TGTGCCAGCAGCTGGATACCGGGACCCCAAGAGACCCAGTACTTC.

A few counts support this clonotype. V is TRBV15 and J is TRBJ2-3; the D gene is possibly TRBD1 (6 bases). Trimming took off 0 bases at V and 5 bases at J, with 15 bases between the two ends. In germline, CDR1 is LNHNV, CDR2 YYDKDF (reference sequence). The CDR3 is made up of 16 amino acids. CDR3 nucleotides: TGTGCCACCAGCAGAGAGCAGGGGATTGCTGGAGATACGCAGTATTTT. The encoded protein is CATSREQGIAGDTQYF.

This clonotype has only a few counts. The chain uses TRBV15 and TRBJ1-2; TRBD1 is a possible D gene (5 bases). There are 12 residues in the CDR3. Germline CDR1 reads LNHNV; CDR2 reads YYDKDF (reference sequence). Trimming stripped 0 bases from V and 6 bases from J, with 5 bases between. The DNA for the CDR3 is TGTGCCACCAGCAGAGACAGGGATGGCTACACCTTC. Its translation: CATSRDRDGYTF.

The genes are TRBV15 and TRBJ1-2; D not certain. This CDR3 region has 12 residues. Germline CDR1 LNHNV, CDR2 YYDKDF (reference sequence). Between the trimmed V and J ends, which lost 1 base and 6 bases, there was a span of 6 bases. Here the CDR3 reads CATSRVGNGYTF. In DNA, the CDR3 is TGTGCCACCAGCAGAGTCGGGAATGGCTACACCTTC. Full variable domain (rest looked up from reference TRBV15 and TRBJ1-2): DAMVIQNPRYQVTQFGKPVTLSCSQTLNHNVMYWYQQKSSQAPKLLFHYYDKDFNNEADTPDNFQSRRPNTSFCFLDIRSPGLGDTAMYLCATSRVGNGYTFGSGTRLTVV.